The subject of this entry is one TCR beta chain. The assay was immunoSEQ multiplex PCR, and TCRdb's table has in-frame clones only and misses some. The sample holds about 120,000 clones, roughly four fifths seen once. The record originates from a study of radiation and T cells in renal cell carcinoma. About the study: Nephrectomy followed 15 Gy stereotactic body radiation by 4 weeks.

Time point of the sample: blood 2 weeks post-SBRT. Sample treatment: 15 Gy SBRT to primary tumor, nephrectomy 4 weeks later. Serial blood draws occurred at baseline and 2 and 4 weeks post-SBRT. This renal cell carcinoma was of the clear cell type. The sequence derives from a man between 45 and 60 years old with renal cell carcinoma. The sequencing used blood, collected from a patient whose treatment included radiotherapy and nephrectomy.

CDR3 nucleotides: TGTGCCAGCAGTGTCCGGGAACCAACGACCGGGGAGCTGTTTTTT. Amino acids: CASSVREPTTGELFF. V usage is TRBV6-1 and J usage is TRBJ2-2; tentatively, D is TRBD2 (5 bases). CDR3 length: 15 amino acids. Germline CDR1 MNHNS, CDR2 SASEGT. V was pared by 4 bases and J by 5 bases, with 14 bases between.